Listed below are T cell receptor beta chains from one sample, sequenced in a study of CD8 T cells in Susac syndrome. TCRdb redid the calling of the immunoSEQ multiplex PCR reads with MiXCR, one entry per CDR3 protein. Of roughly 80,000 distinct CDR3 sequences listed, roughly 94% are singletons. Sequencing was done on a sample of CD8+ T cells from PBMCs. These receptor sequences come from a human donor with Susac syndrome. Both conserved end residues are part of each CDR3. D genes are given only for firm matches. Rows give clone size only sometimes, using once, few, many, or a class for an expanded clone.

j_gene | v_gene | abundance | d_gene | CDR3nt | CDR3aa
TRBJ2-7 | TRBV27 | - | - | TGTGCCAGCAGTTGGGCGGGTCAGAGAGCCGTCGTGCAGTACTTC | CASSWAGQRAVVQYF
TRBJ2-5 | TRBV9 | - | TRBD2 | TGTGCCAGCAGCGTAACAGAGCGGGGCTCAATCGAGACCCAGTACTTC | CASSVTERGSIETQYF
TRBJ2-1 | TRBV20-1 | - | TRBD2 | TGCAGTGCTATTGACCCTAGCGGGGGGGCCATTGAGCAGTTCTTC | CSAIDPSGGAIEQFF
TRBJ2-1 | TRBV29-1 | - | TRBD1 | TGCAGCGTCCTCGACAGGGTCTCCTACAATGAGCAGTTCTTC | CSVLDRVSYNEQFF
TRBJ2-7 | TRBV5-1 | few | TRBD1 | TGCGCCAGCAGCGTGGACAGGGGGCCCTACGAGCAGTACTTC | CASSVDRGPYEQYF
TRBJ2-1 | TRBV4-3 | - | - | TGCGCCAGCAGCCATCTCGGTGAGGGGGATGAGCAGTTCTTC | CASSHLGEGDEQFF
TRBJ2-2 | TRBV20-1 | - | - | TGCAGTGCTAGAGATCCTCCCGGGACATCAAACACCGGGGAGCTGTTTTTT | CSARDPPGTSNTGELFF
TRBJ1-1 | TRBV4-1 | - | - | TGCGCCAGCAGCCAAGGGGGGACGAACACTGAAGCTTTCTTT | CASSQGGTNTEAFF
TRBJ1-2 | TRBV27 | - | TRBD1 | TGTGCCAGCAGCCCCTACACAGGGGATGGCTACACCTTC | CASSPYTGDGYTF
TRBJ1-5 | TRBV27 | - | - | TGTGCCAGCAGATCGTATAGCAATCAGCCCCAGCATTTT | CASRSYSNQPQHF
TRBJ2-7 | TRBV6-1 | - | TRBD2 | TGTGCCAGCAGTGAACAGGGCCCGGGGGGGCTCGACGAGCAGTACTTC | CASSEQGPGGLDEQYF
TRBJ2-3 | TRBV9 | once | - | TGTGCCAGCAGCGGGGGGGGCGGCACAGATACGCAGTATTTT | CASSGGGGTDTQYF
TRBJ2-1 | TRBV4-1 | - | - | TGCGCCAGCAGCCAAGAGGGACCCCTTGAGCAGTTCTTC | CASSQEGPLEQFF
TRBJ2-1 | TRBV29-1 | - | TRBD1 | TGCAGCGTTAGGACAGGGGTTGAAGTTAAGGAGCAGTTCTTC | CSVRTGVEVKEQFF
TRBJ2-3 | TRBV2 | - | - | TGTGCCATTGCGGACAGAGATACGCAGTATTTT | CAIADRDTQYF
TRBJ2-3 | TRBV27 | - | - | TGTGCCAGCAGTCCTCTCGGCACAGATACGCAGTATTTT | CASSPLGTDTQYF
TRBJ1-2 | TRBV20-1 | - | - | TGCAGGGGATTGGGCAGACCAGACTATGGCTACACCTTC | CRGLGRPDYGYTF
TRBJ2-1 | TRBV2 | - | - | TGTGCCAGCAGTGCGACAGGCGGGGGTGAGCAGTTCTTC | CASSATGGGEQFF
TRBJ2-7 | TRBV7-2 | - | - | TGTGCCAGCAGCTCTAACCTGCTAGGGGGGTACGAGCAGTACTTC | CASSSNLLGGYEQYF
TRBJ2-1 | TRBV9 | few | TRBD2 | TGTGCCAGCAGCGTGGGCGGGGGGACTTCCCACAATGAGCAGTTCTTC | CASSVGGGTSHNEQFF
TRBJ2-7 | TRBV30 | few | - | TGTGCCTGGAGCCCCAAGGAGGCCTACGAGCAGTACTTC | CAWSPKEAYEQYF
TRBJ2-1 | TRBV2 | - | TRBD2 | TGTGCCAGCGGCGCTAGCGGGGGCCTTTCAAGCTCCTACAATGAGCAGTTCTTC | CASGASGGLSSSYNEQFF
TRBJ2-6 | TRBV7-9 | - | - | TGTGCCAGCAGCCCCCAGCAGGACTCTGGGGCCAACGTCCTGACTTTC | CASSPQQDSGANVLTF
TRBJ2-3 | TRBV3-1 | - | - | TGTGCCAGCAGCCCTAGCTATACCCCCAATACGCAGTATTTT | CASSPSYTPNTQYF
TRBJ1-1 | TRBV29-1 | - | - | TGCAGCGTGTACAGGGTGAACACTGAAGCTTTCTTT | CSVYRVNTEAFF
TRBJ2-7 | TRBV11-2 | - | - | TGTGCCAGCAGTTCTGTGGACAGCTCCTACGAGCAGTACTTC | CASSSVDSSYEQYF
TRBJ2-5 | TRBV6-6 | - | - | TGTGCCAGCAGTTCCCCAGGGTTTAGTGTGGAGACCCAGTACTTC | CASSSPGFSVETQYF
TRBJ2-7 | TRBV7-8 | - | - | TGTGCCAGCAGCTCCCCCGACAGCTCCTACGAGCAGTACTTC | CASSSPDSSYEQYF
TRBJ1-1 | TRBV20-1 | - | - | TGCAGTGCTAGCGAGGGGGGCACTGAAGCTTTCTTT | CSASEGGTEAFF
TRBJ1-5 | TRBV6-2/TRBV6-3 | - | - | TGTGCCAGCACCTCTTGGGGCAGGGGAGGGCAGCCCCAGCATTTT | CASTSWGRGGQPQHF
TRBJ1-1 | TRBV9 | - | TRBD1 | TGTGCCAGCAGCGTAGAGGGACAGGCGAACACTGAAGCTTTCTTT | CASSVEGQANTEAFF
TRBJ2-1 | TRBV3-1 | - | TRBD1 | TGTGCCAGCAGCCCCAGGACAGGGTTCGTGTACAATGAGCAGTTCTTC | CASSPRTGFVYNEQFF
TRBJ1-2 | TRBV5-1 | - | - | TGCGCCAGCAGGGAGGGAGGCCTCGACGGCTACACCTTC | CASREGGLDGYTF
TRBJ1-6 | TRBV18 | - | - | TGTGCCAGCTCACCACTGAAGACAGAAAACTATAATTCACCCCTCCACTTT | CASSPLKTENYNSPLHF
TRBJ2-1 | TRBV9 | - | - | TGTGCCAGCAGCGTAAACCATGAGCAGTTCTTC | CASSVNHEQFF
TRBJ2-7 | TRBV6-2/TRBV6-3 | - | - | TGTGCCAGCAGTTTAACACCTTCCTACGAGCAGTACTTC | CASSLTPSYEQYF
TRBJ2-1 | TRBV7-7 | once | - | TGTGCTAGCAGCTTATGGGTTGGGGATGAGCAGTTCTTC | CASSLWVGDEQFF
TRBJ2-1 | TRBV5-1 | - | TRBD2 | TGCGCCAGCAGTCAAAGCGGGGGGGCCTACAATGAGCAGTTCTTC | CASSQSGGAYNEQFF
TRBJ2-3 | TRBV20-1 | - | TRBD1 | TGCAGTGCTTTCGGACAGGGGGGCACAGATACGCAGTATTTT | CSAFGQGGTDTQYF
TRBJ2-3 | TRBV5-4 | - | - | TGTGCCAGCAGCGCCGCGCCGGGGGAGGATACGCAGTATTTT | CASSAAPGEDTQYF
TRBJ1-6 | TRBV5-1 | - | - | TGCGCCAGCAGCTTGTGGGGTCGAGAGTCACCCCTCCACTTT | CASSLWGRESPLHF
TRBJ2-7 | TRBV9 | - | - | TGTGCCAGCAGCCCTCGACGGACAGCTCCATCCTACGAGCAGTACTTC | CASSPRRTAPSYEQYF
TRBJ1-1 | TRBV11-2 | - | - | TGTGCCAGCACCTCTTTACTTCAGGGGCCACTTAACACTGAAGCTTTCTTT | CASTSLLQGPLNTEAFF
TRBJ2-7 | TRBV27 | - | TRBD1 | TGTGCCAGCAGCCAGGGGGCAGAATACGAGCAGTACTTC | CASSQGAEYEQYF
TRBJ2-7 | TRBV29-1 | - | TRBD1 | TGCAGCGCCGGAAGACAGGGGGCGCGGTACGAGCAGTACTTC | CSAGRQGARYEQYF
TRBJ2-3 | TRBV25-1 | - | TRBD1 | TGTGCCAGCAGTGGCCGTCAGGGGGGCACAGATACGCAGTATTTT | CASSGRQGGTDTQYF
TRBJ2-3 | TRBV4-2 | - | TRBD2 | TGTGCCAGCAGCCAAGAGGGGGGAGCGGGGGAATTCGCAGATACGCAGTATTTT | CASSQEGGAGEFADTQYF